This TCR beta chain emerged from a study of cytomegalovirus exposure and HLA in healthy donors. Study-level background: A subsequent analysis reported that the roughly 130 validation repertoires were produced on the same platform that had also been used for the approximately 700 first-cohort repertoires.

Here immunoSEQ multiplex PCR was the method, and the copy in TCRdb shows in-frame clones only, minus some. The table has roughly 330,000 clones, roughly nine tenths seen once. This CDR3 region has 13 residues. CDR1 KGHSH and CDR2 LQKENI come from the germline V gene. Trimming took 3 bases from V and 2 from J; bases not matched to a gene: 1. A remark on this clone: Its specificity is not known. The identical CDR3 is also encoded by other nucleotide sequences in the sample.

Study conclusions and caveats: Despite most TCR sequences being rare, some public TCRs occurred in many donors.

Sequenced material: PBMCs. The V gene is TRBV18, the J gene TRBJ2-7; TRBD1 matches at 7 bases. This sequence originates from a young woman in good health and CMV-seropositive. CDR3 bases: TGTGCCAGCTCACCGGGACAGACCTACGAGCAGTACTTC. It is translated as CASSPGQTYEQYF.